This TCR beta chain emerged from a study of molecular identifiers for immune sequencing clone quantification. Using its own MiXCR run on the PCR reads, TCRdb lists one record per CDR3 protein. Of 79,000 or so distinct CDR3 sequences listed, approximately 25% are singletons. In its sample, this clonotype was seen many times. The CDR3 loop spans 16 amino acids. Trimming pared 0 bases from V and 2 bases from J, leaving 8 bases between. Germline CDR1 is LGHNA and CDR2 is YSLEER. This chain uses TRBV4-3 with TRBJ2-6, with D uncertain. The sequencing sample was made of naive CD8+ T cells from blood, with Jurkat cell RNA spiked in. Stated subset: FACS-sorted CD8+CD4-CCR7+CD45RA+ naive T cells. The clonotype originates from a human donor in good health. Some libraries in this study had Jurkat cell RNA spiked in. CDR3 region: CASSQDPGTGANVLTF. CDR3 nucleotides: TGCGCCAGCAGCCAAGATCCCGGTACTGGGGCCAACGTCCTGACTTTC.